This passage covers 19 T cell receptor beta chains from one sample sequenced in a study of shared clonotypes between healthy human individuals. Assay used: immunoSEQ multiplex PCR; TCRdb lists only in-frame clones, some missing. Of some 490,000 clones listed, more than 75% are singletons. The sequencing sample was made of PBMCs. These receptor sequences come from a woman in her forties in good health. Some clones in this sample may be carry-over from other donors' samples.

The V gene is TRBV6-5, the J gene TRBJ2-3; possible D gene TRBD2, 5 bases. Germline lookup yields CDR1 MNHEY and CDR2 SVGAGI. The CDR3 is 16 residues long. Trimming stripped 2 bases from V and 6 bases from J, with 18 bases between. The CDR3 spells CASSYTETRRKDTQYF. CDR3 DNA: TGTGCCAGCAGTTACACAGAGACCAGGAGGAAGGATACGCAGTATTTT.

This clone was counted a few times. The chain links TRBV2 to TRBJ2-7; 7 bases align to TRBD1. The V gene end was trimmed by 5 bases and the J gene end by 3 bases; junction bases not matched to a gene: 7. Germline V gene lookup returns CDR1 SNHLY and CDR2 FYNNEI. The length of the CDR3 is 14 residues. The CDR3, as DNA: TGTGCCAGCAGTTTAGGCCAGGGGGACTACGAGCAGTACTTC. It specifies CASSLGQGDYEQYF.

This chain links TRBV10-3 with TRBJ2-3, with TRBD2 matching 9 bases. V shed 4 bases and J 0 bases; nucleotides not matched to a gene: 8. This CDR3 contains 17 residues. Germline V gene sequence: CDR1 ENHRY, CDR2 SYGVKD. The CDR3 loop reads CAISGTRTSVSTDTQYF. CDR3 DNA: TGTGCCATCAGTGGGACAAGGACTAGCGTTAGCACAGATACGCAGTATTTT.

The chain employs TRBV11-2 and TRBJ2-2; 12 bases match TRBD2. Losses at the gene ends were 6 bases for V and 5 bases for J; bases not matched to a gene: 4. CDR3 length equals 15 residues. In germline, CDR1 is SGHAT, CDR2 FQNNGV. The DNA for the CDR3 is TGTGCCAGCAGGCTAGCGGGAGGGCCTACCGGGGAGCTGTTTTTT. Protein: CASRLAGGPTGELFF.

This chain connects TRBV9 to TRBJ2-3; the match to TRBD2 covers 8 bases. CDR1 is SGDLS and CDR2 is YYNGEE in the germline V gene. The CDR3 totals 16 residues. V was clipped by 0 bases and J by 4 bases; unmatched bases: 7. This chain's CDR3 is CASSVVGLAGSDTQYF. The CDR3 DNA sequence: TGTGCCAGCAGCGTAGTAGGGCTAGCGGGTTCAGATACGCAGTATTTT.

The J gene is TRBJ2-5, the V gene TRBV27; 8 nucleotides align to TRBD1. The CDR3 loop spans 15 amino acids. The germline V gene encodes CDR1 MNHEY and CDR2 SMNVEV (reference sequence). With 6 bases clipped from V and 5 bases from J, the junction kept 11 bases outside the gene matches. The DNA of the CDR3 is TGTGCCAGCAGGCTCCGACAGGGGACCTCGGAGACCCAGTACTTC. It codes for CASRLRQGTSETQYF.

A single count supports this clone. The rearrangement joins TRBV9 to TRBJ2-3; D unresolved. Germline V gene sequence: CDR1 SGDLS, CDR2 YYNGEE. V was shortened by 2 bases and J by 6 bases, with 16 bases between the two germline ends. This CDR3 has 15 amino acids. Here the CDR3 reads CASSVDSRSMDTQYF. The CDR3 nucleotides are TGTGCCAGCAGCGTGGATAGTAGGTCCATGGATACGCAGTATTTT.

This chain joins TRBV19 and TRBJ1-5, with 9 bases fitting TRBD1. The junction had 3 bases not matched to a gene; V was cut back by 6 bases and J by 3 bases. The CDR3 is 14 amino acids. Germline CDR1 reads LNHDA; CDR2 reads SQIVND (reference sequence). The CDR3: CASRDRGPNQPQHF. Written as DNA, the CDR3 is TGTGCCAGTAGGGACAGGGGACCCAATCAGCCCCAGCATTTT.

The CDR3 reads CASREDLWGTQYF. Written as DNA, the CDR3 is TGCGCCAGCAGGGAGGACCTATGGGGGACCCAGTACTTC. The chain carries TRBV10-2 and TRBJ2-5; D perhaps matches TRBD2 (5 bases). This CDR3 region has 13 residues. With 6 bases removed from V and 7 bases from J, the gap between germline ends came to 15 bases. CDR1 and CDR2 from the germline V gene are WSHSY and SAAADI.

In its sample, this clone was seen once. Other nucleotide sequences in the sample specify the same CDR3. The genes are TRBV18 and TRBJ2-7; D might be TRBD2 (5 bases). Germline V gene lookup returns CDR1 KGHSH and CDR2 LQKENI. The CDR3 extends over 13 amino acids. The V end was cut by 3 bases, the J end by 3 bases, with 9 bases between. CDR3 sequence: CASSPSGGYEQYF. The CDR3 DNA sequence: TGTGCCAGCTCACCTAGTGGAGGCTACGAGCAGTACTTC.

This rearrangement joins TRBV21-1 to TRBJ2-5; the table's D gene call, TRBD1, was not cross checked with the DNA. TRBV21-1 is designated a pseudogene. This CDR3 comprises 13 residues. The CDR3 here is CASSSRQQETQYF. Here the CDR3 DNA reads TGTGCCAGCAGCTCCCGACAGCAAGAGACCCAGTACTTC.

The rearrangement links TRBV11-2 to TRBJ1-1; maybe TRBD1 (5 bases). This CDR3 region has 15 residues. V gave up 7 bases and J gave up 1 base, with 16 bases separating them. CDR1 SGHAT and CDR2 FQNNGV come from the germline V gene. The CDR3 is CASTFRRDGNTEAFF. The CDR3 DNA reads as TGTGCCAGCACCTTTCGCCGGGACGGGAACACTGAAGCTTTCTTT.

The chain links TRBV7-3 to TRBJ2-1, with D perhaps TRBD1 (5 bases). The germline V and J ends were trimmed by 3 bases and 5 bases, with 8 bases remaining between them. The CDR3 has 13 amino acids. The germline V gene encodes CDR1 SGHTA and CDR2 FQGTGA. The CDR3 reads CASSFDSHNEQFF. The CDR3 coding sequence is TGTGCCAGCAGCTTTGACAGCCACAATGAGCAGTTCTTC. The full variable domain, its missing parts supplied by reference TRBV7-3 and TRBJ2-1, is GAGVSQTPSNKVTEKGKYVELRCDPISGHTALYWYRQSLGQGPEFLIYFQGTGAADDSGLPNDRFFAVRPEGSVSTLKIQRTERGDSAVYLCASSFDSHNEQFFGPGTRLTVL.

In this sample, this clone turned up many times. The rearrangement joins TRBV7-8 to TRBJ1-3, with D uncertain. Germline V CDR1 and CDR2: SGHVS, FQNEAQ. V was shortened by 4 bases and J by 0 bases, with 19 bases between the two germline ends. CDR3 size: 18 residues. CDR3: CASSSRTRGGSSGNTIYF. In DNA form, the CDR3 reads TGTGCCAGCAGCTCCAGGACTAGAGGCGGAAGCTCTGGAAACACCATATATTTT.

This clone was detected only once. A read error likely explains this, since a far larger clone differs by one base. Other DNA sequences within the sample encode an identical CDR3. V gene TRBV10-3 combines with J gene TRBJ1-2, with a possible D match to TRBD1 (6 bases). The CDR3 has 13 residues. Germline CDR1 and CDR2: ENHRY and SYGVKD. CDR3 residues: CAISSDRNYGYTF. The CDR3 DNA follows: TGCGCCATCAGTTCGGACAGAAACTATGGCTACACCTTC.

The chain recombines TRBV5-5 with TRBJ2-7, with D perhaps being TRBD1 or TRBD2 (7 bases each). This CDR3 spans 14 amino acids. The germline V gene encodes CDR1 SGHKS and CDR2 YYEKEE (reference sequence). The V end lost 4 bases, the J end lost 5 bases, and 16 bases lay between the germline ends. The CDR3 loop reads CASSPRGEGHEQYF. The CDR3 DNA reads as TGTGCCAGCAGCCCCAGGGGGGAGGGCCACGAGCAGTACTTC. Looking up the rest from reference TRBV5-5 and TRBJ2-7 gives the full variable domain: DAGVTQSPTHLIKTRGQQVTLRCSPISGHKSVSWYQQVLGQGPQFIFQYYEKEERGRGNFPDRFSARQFPNYSSELNVNALLLGDSALYLCASSPRGEGHEQYFGPGTRLTVT.

This chain connects TRBV7-8 to TRBJ2-7; D remains ambiguous. V was cut by 6 bases and J by 1 base, with 13 bases left in between. Germline V gene lookup returns CDR1 SGHVS and CDR2 FQNEAQ. This CDR3 has 14 amino acids. CDR3 region: CASSPSGPSYEQYF. The DNA for the CDR3 is TGTGCCAGCAGTCCCTCGGGCCCGTCCTACGAGCAGTACTTC.

This clone has more than one count but fewer than ten. This chain joins TRBV5-1 and TRBJ2-2; 11 nucleotides line up with TRBD1. With 2 bases clipped from V and 6 bases from J, the junction kept 6 bases outside the gene matches. Per germline, CDR1 SGHRS and CDR2 YFSETQ. This CDR3 has 16 amino acids. CDR3 nucleotide sequence: TGCGCCAGCAGCTTACGGGGACAGGGGGACGCCGGGGAGCTGTTTTTT. Amino acids: CASSLRGQGDAGELFF. The variable domain in full, completed from reference TRBV5-1 and TRBJ2-2, reads KAGVTQTPRYLIKTRGQQVTLSCSPISGHRSVSWYQQTPGQGLQFLFEYFSETQRNKGNFPGRFSGRQFSNSRSEMNVSTLELGDSALYLCASSLRGQGDAGELFFGEGSRLTVL.

The chain carries TRBV18 and TRBJ2-7; the D is unclear. CDR3 size: 16 residues. The V gene's germline CDR1 is KGHSH and CDR2 LQKENI. Trimming took off 3 bases at V and 0 bases at J, with 15 bases between the two ends. The CDR3 protein is CASSPFGNRDSYEQYF. The CDR3 coding sequence is TGTGCCAGCTCACCCTTCGGAAATCGAGACTCCTACGAGCAGTACTTC. Filled out from reference TRBV18 and TRBJ2-7, the complete variable domain reads NAGVMQNPRHLVRRRGQEARLRCSPMKGHSHVYWYRQLPEEGLKFMVYLQKENIIDESGMPKERFSAEFPKEGPSILRIQQVVRGDSAAYFCASSPFGNRDSYEQYFGPGTRLTVT.